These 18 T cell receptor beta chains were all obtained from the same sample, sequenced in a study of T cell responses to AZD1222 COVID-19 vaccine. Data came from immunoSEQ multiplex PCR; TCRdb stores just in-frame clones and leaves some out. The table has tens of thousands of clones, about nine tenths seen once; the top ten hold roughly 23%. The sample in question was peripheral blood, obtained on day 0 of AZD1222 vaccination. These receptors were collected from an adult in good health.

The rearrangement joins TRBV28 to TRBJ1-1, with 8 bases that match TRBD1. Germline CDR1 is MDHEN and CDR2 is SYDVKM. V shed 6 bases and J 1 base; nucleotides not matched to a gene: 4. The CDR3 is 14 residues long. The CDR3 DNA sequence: TGTGCCAGCAGATATGACAGGGGGAACACTGAAGCTTTCTTT. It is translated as CASRYDRGNTEAFF. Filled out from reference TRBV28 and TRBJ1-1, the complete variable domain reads DVKVTQSSRYLVKRTGEKVFLECVQDMDHENMFWYRQDPGLGLRLIYFSYDVKMKEKGDIPEGYSVSREKKERFSLILESASTNQTSMYLCASRYDRGNTEAFFGQGTRLTVV.

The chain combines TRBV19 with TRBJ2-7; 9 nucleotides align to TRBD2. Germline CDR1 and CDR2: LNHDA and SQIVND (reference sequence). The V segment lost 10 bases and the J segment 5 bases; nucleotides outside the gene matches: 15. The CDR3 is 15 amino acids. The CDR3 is CATGVLVAGVHEQYF. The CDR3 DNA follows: TGTGCCACCGGGGTTTTAGTAGCGGGAGTCCACGAGCAGTACTTC.

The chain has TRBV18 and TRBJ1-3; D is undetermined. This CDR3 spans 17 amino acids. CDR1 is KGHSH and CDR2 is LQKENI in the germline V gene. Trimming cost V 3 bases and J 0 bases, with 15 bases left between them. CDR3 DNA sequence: TGTGCCAGCTCACCCCAATTAAATGGAGTCTCTGGAAACACCATATATTTT. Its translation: CASSPQLNGVSGNTIYF.

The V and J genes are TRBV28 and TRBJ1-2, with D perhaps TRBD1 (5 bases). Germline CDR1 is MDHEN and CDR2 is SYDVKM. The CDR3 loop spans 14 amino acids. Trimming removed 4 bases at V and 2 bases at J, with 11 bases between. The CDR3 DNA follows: TGTGCCAGCAGTTCCCCGGGACGAAACTATGGCTACACCTTC. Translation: CASSSPGRNYGYTF.

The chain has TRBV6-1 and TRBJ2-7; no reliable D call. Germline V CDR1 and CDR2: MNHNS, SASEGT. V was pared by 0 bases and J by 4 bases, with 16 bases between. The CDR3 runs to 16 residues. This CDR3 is CASSEASPRAGYEQYF. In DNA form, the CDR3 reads TGTGCCAGCAGTGAAGCCTCACCTAGGGCCGGTTACGAGCAGTACTTC.

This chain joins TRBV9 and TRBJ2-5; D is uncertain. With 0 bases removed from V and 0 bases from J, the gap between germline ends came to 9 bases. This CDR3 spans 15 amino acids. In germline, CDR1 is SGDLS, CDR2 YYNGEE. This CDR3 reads CASSVGPVDQETQYF. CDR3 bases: TGTGCCAGCAGCGTAGGGCCAGTAGACCAAGAGACCCAGTACTTC.

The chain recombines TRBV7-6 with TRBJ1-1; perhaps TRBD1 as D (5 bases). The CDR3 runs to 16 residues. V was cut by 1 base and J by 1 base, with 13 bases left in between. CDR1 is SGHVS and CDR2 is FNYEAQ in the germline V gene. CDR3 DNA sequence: TGTGCCAGCAGCTTAGGGGGTCAGGGATCGAACACTGAAGCTTTCTTT. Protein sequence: CASSLGGQGSNTEAFF.

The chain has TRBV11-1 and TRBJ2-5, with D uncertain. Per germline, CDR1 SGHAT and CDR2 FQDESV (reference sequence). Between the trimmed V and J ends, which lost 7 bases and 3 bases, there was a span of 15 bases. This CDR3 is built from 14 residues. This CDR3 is CASTPGWQEETQYF. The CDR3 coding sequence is TGTGCCAGCACTCCAGGTTGGCAGGAAGAGACCCAGTACTTC. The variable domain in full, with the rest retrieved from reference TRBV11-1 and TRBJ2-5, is EAEVAQSPRYKITEKSQAVAFWCDPISGHATLYWYRQILGQGPELLVQFQDESVVDDSQLPKDRFSAERLKGVDSTLKIQPAELGDSAMYLCASTPGWQEETQYFGPGTRLLVL.

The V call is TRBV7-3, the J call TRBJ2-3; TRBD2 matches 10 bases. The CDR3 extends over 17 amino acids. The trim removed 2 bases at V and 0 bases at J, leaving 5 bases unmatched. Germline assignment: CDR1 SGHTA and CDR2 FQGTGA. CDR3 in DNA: TGTGCCAGCAGCTTAGTTCCTAGCGGGGGTAGCACAGATACGCAGTATTTT. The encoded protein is CASSLVPSGGSTDTQYF. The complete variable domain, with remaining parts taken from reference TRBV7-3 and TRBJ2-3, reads GAGVSQTPSNKVTEKGKYVELRCDPISGHTALYWYRQSLGQGPEFLIYFQGTGAADDSGLPNDRFFAVRPEGSVSTLKIQRTERGDSAVYLCASSLVPSGGSTDTQYFGPGTRLTVL.

In nucleotides, the CDR3 is TGTGCCAGTAGCCTAGAAGGTTTGAACACTGAAGCTTTCTTT. It codes for CASSLEGLNTEAFF. The J gene is TRBJ1-1, the V gene TRBV19, with no clear D. Germline lookup yields CDR1 LNHDA and CDR2 SQIVND (reference sequence). The germline V and J ends were trimmed by 6 bases and 0 bases, with 11 bases remaining between them. The CDR3 is 14 residues long.

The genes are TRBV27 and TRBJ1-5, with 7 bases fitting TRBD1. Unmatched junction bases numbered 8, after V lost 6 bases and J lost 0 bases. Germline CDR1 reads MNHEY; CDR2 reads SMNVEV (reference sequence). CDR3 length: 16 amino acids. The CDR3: CASRPGGFVSNQPQHF. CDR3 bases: TGTGCCAGCAGACCAGGGGGATTCGTTAGCAATCAGCCCCAGCATTTT.

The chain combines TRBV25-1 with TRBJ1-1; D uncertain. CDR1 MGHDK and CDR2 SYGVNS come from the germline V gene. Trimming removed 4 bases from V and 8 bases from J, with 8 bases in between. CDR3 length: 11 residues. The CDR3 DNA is TGTGCCAGCAGTGGCAGGTACGAAGCTTTCTTT. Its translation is CASSGRYEAFF. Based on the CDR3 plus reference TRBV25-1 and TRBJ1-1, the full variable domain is EADIYQTPRYLVIGTGKKITLECSQTMGHDKMYWYQQDPGMELHLIHYSYGVNSTEKGDLSSESTVSRIRTEHFPLTLESARPSHTSQYLCASSGRYEAFFGQGTRLTVV.

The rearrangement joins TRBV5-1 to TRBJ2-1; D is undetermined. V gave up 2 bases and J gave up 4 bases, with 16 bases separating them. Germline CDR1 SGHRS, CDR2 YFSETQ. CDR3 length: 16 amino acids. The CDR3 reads CASSLQTREMYNEQFF. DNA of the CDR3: TGCGCCAGCAGCTTACAGACTCGCGAAATGTACAATGAGCAGTTCTTC.

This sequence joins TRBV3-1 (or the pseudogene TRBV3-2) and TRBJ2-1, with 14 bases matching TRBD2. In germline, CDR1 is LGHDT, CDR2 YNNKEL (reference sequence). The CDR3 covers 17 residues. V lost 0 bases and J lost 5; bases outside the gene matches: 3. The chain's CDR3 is CASSQDQTSGRDNEQFF. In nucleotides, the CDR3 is TGTGCCAGCAGCCAAGACCAGACTAGCGGGAGGGACAATGAGCAGTTCTTC.

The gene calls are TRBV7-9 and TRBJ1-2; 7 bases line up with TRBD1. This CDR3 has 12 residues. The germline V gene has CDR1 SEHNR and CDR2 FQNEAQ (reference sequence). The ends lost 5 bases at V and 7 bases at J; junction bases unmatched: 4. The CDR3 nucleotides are TGTGCCAGCAGCAAGACAGGGCTTGGCTACACCTTC. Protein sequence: CASSKTGLGYTF.

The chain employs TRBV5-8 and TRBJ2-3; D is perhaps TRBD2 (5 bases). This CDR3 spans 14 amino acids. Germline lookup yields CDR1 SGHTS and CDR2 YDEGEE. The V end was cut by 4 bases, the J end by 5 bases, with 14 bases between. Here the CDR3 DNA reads TGTGCCAGCAGCGCACGGAGCCGGGGAGATACGCAGTATTTT. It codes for CASSARSRGDTQYF.

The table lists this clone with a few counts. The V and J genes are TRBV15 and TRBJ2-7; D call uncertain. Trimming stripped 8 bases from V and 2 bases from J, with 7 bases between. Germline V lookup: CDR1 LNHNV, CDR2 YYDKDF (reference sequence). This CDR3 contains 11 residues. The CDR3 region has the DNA TGTGCCACCCGTGGAGCCTACGAGCAGTACTTC. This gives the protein CATRGAYEQYF.

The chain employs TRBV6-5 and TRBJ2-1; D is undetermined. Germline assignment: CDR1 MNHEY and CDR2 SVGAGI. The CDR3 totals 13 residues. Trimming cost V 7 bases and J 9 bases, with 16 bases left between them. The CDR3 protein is CASTKDPAGEQFF. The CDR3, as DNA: TGTGCCAGCACCAAGGACCCCGCCGGTGAGCAGTTCTTC.